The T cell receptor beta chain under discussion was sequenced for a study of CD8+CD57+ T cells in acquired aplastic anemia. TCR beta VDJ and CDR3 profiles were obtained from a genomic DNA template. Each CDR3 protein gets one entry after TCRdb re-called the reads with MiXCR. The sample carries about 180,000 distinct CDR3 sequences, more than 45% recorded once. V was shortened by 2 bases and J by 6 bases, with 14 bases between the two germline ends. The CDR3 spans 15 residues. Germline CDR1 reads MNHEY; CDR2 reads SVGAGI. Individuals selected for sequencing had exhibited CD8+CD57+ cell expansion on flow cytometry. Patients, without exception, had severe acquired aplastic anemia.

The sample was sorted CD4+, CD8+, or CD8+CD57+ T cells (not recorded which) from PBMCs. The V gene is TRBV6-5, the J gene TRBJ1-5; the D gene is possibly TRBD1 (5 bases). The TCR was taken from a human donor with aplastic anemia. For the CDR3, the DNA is TGTGCCAGCAGTTACGGGCCACGGGGGATTCAGCCCCAGCATTTT. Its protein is CASSYGPRGIQPQHF.